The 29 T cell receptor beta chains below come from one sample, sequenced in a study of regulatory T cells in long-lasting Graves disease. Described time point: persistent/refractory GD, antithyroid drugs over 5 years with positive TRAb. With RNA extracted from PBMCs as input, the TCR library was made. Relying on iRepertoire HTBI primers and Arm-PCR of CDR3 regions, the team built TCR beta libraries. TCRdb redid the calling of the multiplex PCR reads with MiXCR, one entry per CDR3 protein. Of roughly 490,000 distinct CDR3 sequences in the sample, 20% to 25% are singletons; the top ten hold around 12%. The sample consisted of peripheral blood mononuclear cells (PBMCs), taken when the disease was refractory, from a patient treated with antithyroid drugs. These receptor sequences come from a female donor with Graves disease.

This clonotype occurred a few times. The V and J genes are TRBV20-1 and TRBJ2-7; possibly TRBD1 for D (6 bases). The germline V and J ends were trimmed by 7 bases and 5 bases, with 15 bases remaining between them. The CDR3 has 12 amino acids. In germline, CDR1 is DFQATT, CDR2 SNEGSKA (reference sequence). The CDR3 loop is CSGTATLDEQYF. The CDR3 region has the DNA TGCAGTGGGACAGCGACCCTCGACGAGCAGTACTTC.

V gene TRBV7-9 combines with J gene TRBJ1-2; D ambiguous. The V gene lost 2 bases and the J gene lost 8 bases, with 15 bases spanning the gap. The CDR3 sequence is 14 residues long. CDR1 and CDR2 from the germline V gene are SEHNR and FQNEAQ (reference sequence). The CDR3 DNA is TGTGCCAGCAGCTTAAAGGGTGGCCGTCCGGGCTACACCTTC. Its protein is CASSLKGGRPGYTF.

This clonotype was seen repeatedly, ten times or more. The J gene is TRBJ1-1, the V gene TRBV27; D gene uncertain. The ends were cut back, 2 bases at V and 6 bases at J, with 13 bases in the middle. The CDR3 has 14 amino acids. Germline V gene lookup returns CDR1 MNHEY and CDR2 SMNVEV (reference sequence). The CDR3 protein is CASSLNRRIPEAFF. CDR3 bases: TGTGCCAGCAGTTTAAATCGGAGAATCCCTGAAGCTTTCTTT.

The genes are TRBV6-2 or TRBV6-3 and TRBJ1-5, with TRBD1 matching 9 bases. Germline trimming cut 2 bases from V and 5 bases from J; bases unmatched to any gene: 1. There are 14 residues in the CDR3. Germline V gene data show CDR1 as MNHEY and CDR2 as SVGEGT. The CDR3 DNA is TGTGCCAGCAGTTACCGGGACAGGGATCAGCCCCAGCATTTT. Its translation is CASSYRDRDQPQHF.

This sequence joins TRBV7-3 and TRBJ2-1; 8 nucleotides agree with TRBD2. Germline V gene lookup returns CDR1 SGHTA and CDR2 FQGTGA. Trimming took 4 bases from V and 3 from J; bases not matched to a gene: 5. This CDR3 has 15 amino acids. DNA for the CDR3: TGTGCCAGCAGCTCTTGGACTAGCAGCTACAATGAGCAGTTCTTC. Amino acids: CASSSWTSSYNEQFF.

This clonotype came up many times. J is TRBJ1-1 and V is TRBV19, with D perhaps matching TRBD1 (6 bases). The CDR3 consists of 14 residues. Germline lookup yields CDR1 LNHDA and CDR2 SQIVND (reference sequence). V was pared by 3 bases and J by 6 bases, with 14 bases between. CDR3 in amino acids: CASSIPRGLSEAFF. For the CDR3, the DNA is TGTGCCAGTAGTATTCCGCGGGGGCTTTCTGAAGCTTTCTTT.

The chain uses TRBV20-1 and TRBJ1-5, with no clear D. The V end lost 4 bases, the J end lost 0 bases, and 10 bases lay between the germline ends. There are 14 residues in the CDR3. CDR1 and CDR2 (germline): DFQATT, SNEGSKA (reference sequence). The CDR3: CSAINYYSNQPQHF. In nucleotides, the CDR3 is TGCAGTGCTATCAATTATTATAGCAATCAGCCCCAGCATTTT.

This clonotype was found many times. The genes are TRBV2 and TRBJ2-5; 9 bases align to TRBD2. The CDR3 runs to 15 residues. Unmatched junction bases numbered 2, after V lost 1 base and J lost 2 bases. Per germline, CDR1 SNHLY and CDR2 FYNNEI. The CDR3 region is CASSEGAGGQETQYF. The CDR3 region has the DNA TGTGCCAGCAGTGAAGGAGCGGGAGGACAAGAGACCCAGTACTTC. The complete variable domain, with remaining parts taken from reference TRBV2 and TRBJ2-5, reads EPEVTQTPSHQVTQMGQEVILRCVPISNHLYFYWYRQILGQKVEFLVSFYNNEISEKSEIFDDQFSVERPDGSNFTLKIRSTKLEDSAMYFCASSEGAGGQETQYFGPGTRLLVL.

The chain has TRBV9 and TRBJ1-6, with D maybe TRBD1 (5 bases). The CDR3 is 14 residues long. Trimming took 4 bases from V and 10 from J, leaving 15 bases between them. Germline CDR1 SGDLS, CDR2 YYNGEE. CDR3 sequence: CASSRSGAGSPLHF. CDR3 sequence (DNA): TGTGCCAGCAGCCGGTCGGGCGCAGGGTCACCCCTCCACTTT.

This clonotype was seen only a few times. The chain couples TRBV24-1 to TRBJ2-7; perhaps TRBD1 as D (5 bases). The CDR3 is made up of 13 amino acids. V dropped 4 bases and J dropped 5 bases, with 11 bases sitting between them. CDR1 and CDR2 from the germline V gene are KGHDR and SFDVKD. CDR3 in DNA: TGTGCCACCAGTGAATCAGGGATCGACGAGCAGTACTTC. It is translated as CATSESGIDEQYF.

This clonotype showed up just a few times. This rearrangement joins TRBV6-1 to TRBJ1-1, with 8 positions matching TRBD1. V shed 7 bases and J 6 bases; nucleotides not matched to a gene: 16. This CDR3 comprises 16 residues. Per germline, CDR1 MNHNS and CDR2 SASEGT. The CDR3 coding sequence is TGTGCCAGCATCAAAAAGACAGGGGTCAGGTTCTCTGAAGCTTTCTTT. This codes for CASIKKTGVRFSEAFF.

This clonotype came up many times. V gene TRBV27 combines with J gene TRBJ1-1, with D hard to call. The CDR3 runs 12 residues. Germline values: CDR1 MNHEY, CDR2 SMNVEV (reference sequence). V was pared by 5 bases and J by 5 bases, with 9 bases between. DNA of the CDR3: TGTGCCAGCAGTACGGGGAGGACTGAAGCTTTCTTT. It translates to CASSTGRTEAFF.

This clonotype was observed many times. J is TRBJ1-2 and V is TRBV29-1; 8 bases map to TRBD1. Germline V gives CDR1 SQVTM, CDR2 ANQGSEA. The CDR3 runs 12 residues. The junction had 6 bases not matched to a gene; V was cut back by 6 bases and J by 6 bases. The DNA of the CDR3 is TGCAGCGTGGGGCAGGGACAGGATGGCTACACCTTC. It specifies CSVGQGQDGYTF.

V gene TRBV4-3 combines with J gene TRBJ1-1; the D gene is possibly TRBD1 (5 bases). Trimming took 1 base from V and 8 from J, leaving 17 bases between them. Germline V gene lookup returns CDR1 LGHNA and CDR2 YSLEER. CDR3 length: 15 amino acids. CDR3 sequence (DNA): TGCGCCAGCAGCCAAGGCCGTCCCGGGACCTCGGAAGCTTTCTTT. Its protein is CASSQGRPGTSEAFF.

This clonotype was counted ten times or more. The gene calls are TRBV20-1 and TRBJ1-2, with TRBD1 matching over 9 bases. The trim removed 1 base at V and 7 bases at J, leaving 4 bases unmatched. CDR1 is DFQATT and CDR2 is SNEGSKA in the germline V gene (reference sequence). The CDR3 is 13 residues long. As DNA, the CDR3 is TGCAGTGCTAGAGTGGACAGGGGTTCTGGCTACACCTTC. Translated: CSARVDRGSGYTF.

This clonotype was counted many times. Written as DNA, the CDR3 is TGTGCCAGCAGCTCGTTCTTTTCGGGCACGACCAGCTACACCTTC. It translates to CASSSFFSGTTSYTF. This chain uses TRBV11-2 with TRBJ1-2, with D uncertain. The CDR3 consists of 15 residues. Deletions cut 4 bases from V and 9 bases from J, with 21 bases between. From germline, CDR1 is SGHAT and CDR2 FQNNGV.

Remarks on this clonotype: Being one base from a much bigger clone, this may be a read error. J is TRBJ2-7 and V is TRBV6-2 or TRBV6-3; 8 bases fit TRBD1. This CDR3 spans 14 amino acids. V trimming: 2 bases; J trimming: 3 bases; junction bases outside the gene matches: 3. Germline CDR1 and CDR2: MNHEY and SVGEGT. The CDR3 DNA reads TGTGCCAGCAGTTACGAGGGACAGGACTACGAGCAGTACTTC. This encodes CASSYEGQDYEQYF.

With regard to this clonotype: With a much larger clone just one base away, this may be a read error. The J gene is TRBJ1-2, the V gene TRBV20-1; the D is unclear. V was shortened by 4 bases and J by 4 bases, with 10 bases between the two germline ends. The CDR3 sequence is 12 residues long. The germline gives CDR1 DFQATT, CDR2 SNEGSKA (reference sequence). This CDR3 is CSATLHGYGYTF. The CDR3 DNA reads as TGCAGTGCTACATTACATGGCTATGGCTACACCTTC.

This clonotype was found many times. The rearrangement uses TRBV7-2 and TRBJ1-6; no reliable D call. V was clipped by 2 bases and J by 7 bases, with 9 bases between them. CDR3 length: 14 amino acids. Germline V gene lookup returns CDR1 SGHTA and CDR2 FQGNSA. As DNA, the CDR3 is TGTGCCAGCAGCTTACCGGGAGCCAATTCACCCCTCCACTTT. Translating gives CASSLPGANSPLHF. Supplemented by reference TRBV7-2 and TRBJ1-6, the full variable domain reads GAGVSQSPSNKVTEKGKDVELRCDPISGHTALYWYRQSLGQGLEFLIYFQGNSAPDKSGLPSDRFSAERTGGSVSTLTIQRTQQEDSAVYLCASSLPGANSPLHFGNGTRLTVT.

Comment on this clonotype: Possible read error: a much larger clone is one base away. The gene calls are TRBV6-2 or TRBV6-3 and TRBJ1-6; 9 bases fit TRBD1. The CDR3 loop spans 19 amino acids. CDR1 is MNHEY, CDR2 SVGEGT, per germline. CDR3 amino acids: CASSHSGQGDGYAYSPLHF. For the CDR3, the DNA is TGTGCCAGCAGTCACTCGGGACAGGGAGATGGCTACGCCTATTCACCCCTCCACTTT.

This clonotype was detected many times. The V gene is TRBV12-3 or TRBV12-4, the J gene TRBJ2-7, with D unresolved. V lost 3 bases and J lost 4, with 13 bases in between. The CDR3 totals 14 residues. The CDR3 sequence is CASSFGPQGYEQYF. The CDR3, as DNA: TGTGCCAGCAGTTTCGGCCCCCAAGGGTACGAGCAGTACTTC.

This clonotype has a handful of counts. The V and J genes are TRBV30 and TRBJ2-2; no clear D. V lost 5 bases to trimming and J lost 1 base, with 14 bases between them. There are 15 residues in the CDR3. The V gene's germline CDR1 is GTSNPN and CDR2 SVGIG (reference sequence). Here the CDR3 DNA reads TGTGCCTGGGACGACGGGCAGGAGAACACCGGGGAGCTGTTTTTT. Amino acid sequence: CAWDDGQENTGELFF.

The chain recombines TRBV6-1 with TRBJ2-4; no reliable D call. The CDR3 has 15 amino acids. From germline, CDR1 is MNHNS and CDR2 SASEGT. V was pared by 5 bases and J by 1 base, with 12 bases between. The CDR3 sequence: CASSLRAGAKNIQYF. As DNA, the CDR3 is TGTGCCAGCAGTCTAAGGGCTGGGGCCAAAAACATTCAGTACTTC.

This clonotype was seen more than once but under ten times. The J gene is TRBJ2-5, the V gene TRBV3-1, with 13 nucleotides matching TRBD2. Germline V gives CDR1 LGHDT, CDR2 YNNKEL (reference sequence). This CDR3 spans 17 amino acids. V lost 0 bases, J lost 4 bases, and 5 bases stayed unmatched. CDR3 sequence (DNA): TGTGCCAGCAGCCAAGATTCGGGACTAGCGGGGCCAGAGACCCAGTACTTC. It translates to CASSQDSGLAGPETQYF.

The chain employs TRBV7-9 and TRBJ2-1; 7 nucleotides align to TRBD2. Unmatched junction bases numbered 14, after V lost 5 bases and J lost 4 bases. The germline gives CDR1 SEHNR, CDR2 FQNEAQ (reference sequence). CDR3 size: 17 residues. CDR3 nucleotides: TGTGCCAGCAGCCGGGGGAGGGTAGCGGACACTTACAATGAGCAGTTCTTC. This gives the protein CASSRGRVADTYNEQFF.

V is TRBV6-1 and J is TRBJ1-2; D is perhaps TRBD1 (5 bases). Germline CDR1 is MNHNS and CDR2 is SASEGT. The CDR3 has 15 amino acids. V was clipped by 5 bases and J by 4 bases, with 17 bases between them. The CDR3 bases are TGTGCCAGCAGTCCGCCCGTGTGGGGGGGCTATGGCTACACCTTC. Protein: CASSPPVWGGYGYTF.

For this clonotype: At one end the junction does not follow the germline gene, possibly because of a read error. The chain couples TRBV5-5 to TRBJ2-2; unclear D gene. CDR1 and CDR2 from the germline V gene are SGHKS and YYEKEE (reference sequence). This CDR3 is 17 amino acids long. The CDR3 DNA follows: TGTGCCGGCAGCTTGAGTGGGGTCCGAGCAATCACCGGGGAGCTGTTTTTT. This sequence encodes CAGSLSGVRAITGELFF.

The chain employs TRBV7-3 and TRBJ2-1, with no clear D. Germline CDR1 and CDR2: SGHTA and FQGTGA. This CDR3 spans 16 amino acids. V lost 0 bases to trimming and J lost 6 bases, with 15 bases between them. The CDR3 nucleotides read TGTGCCAGCAGCTTAACCACTGCCTTAGGCATCAATGAGCAGTTCTTC. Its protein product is CASSLTTALGINEQFF.

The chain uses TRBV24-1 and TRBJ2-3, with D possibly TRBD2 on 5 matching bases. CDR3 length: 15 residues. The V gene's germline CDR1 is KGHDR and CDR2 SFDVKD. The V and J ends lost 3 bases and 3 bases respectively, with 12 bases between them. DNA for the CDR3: TGTGCCACCAGTGATCCAAGCGGAGCGACAGATACGCAGTATTTT. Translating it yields CATSDPSGATDTQYF.